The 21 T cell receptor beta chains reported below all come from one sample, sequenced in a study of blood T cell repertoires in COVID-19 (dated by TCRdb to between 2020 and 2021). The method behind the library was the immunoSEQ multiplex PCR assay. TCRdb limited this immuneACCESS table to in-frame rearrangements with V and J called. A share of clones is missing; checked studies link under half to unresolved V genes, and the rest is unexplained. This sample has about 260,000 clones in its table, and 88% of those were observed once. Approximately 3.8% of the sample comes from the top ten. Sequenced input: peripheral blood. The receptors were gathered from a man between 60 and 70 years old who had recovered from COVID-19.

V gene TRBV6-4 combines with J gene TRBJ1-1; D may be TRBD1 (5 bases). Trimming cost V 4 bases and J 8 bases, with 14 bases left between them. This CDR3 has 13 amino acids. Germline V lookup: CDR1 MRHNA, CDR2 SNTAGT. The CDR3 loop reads CASSVIPGGEAFF. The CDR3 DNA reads TGTGCCAGCAGTGTCATCCCGGGGGGAGAAGCTTTCTTT.

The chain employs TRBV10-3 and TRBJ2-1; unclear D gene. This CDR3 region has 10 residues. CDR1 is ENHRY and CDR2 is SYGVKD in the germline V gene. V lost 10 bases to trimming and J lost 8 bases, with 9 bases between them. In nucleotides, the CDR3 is TGTGCCACCCGCGAGTATGAGCAGTTCTTC. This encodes CATREYEQFF.

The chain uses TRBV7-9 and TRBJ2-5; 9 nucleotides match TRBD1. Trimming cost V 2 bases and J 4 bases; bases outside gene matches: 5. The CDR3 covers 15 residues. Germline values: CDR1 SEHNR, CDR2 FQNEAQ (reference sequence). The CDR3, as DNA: TGTGCCAGCAGCTTACTAACAGGGGGCAGAGAGACCCAGTACTTC. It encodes CASSLLTGGRETQYF.

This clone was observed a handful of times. The CDR3 is CASRGGGGESNQPQHF. The CDR3 bases are TGTGCCAGTAGGGGCGGTGGGGGCGAAAGCAATCAGCCCCAGCATTTT. V and J are TRBV19 and TRBJ1-5, with a possible D match to TRBD1 (6 bases). Germline assignment: CDR1 LNHDA and CDR2 SQIVND (reference sequence). V was cut by 6 bases and J by 1 base, with 16 bases left in between. The CDR3 contains 16 residues.

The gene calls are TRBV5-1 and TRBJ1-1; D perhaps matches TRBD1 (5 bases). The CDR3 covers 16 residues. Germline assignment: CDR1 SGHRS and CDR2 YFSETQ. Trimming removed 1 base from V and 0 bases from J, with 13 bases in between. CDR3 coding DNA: TGCGCCAGCAGCTTGTCGGCAGGGCCGGTGAACACTGAAGCTTTCTTT. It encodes CASSLSAGPVNTEAFF.

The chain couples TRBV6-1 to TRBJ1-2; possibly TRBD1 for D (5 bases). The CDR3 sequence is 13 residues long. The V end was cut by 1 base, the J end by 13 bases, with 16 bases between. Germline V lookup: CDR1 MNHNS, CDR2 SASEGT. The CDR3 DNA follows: TGTGCCAGCAGTGAAGGGAGAGCGGGGGACCGCACCTTC. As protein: CASSEGRAGDRTF.

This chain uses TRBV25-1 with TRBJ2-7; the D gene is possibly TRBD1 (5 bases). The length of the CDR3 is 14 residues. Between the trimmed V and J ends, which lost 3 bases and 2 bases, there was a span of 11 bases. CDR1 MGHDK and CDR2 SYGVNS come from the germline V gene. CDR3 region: CASSDARVPYEQYF. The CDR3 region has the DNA TGTGCCAGCAGTGATGCCAGGGTACCCTACGAGCAGTACTTC.

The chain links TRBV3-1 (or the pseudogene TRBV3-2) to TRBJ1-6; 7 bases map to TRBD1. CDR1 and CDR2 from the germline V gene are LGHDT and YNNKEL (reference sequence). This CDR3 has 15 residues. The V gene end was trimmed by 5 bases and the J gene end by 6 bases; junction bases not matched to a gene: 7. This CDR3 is CASSATGSGNSPLHF. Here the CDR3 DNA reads TGTGCCAGCAGCGCGACAGGGTCCGGTAATTCACCCCTCCACTTT.

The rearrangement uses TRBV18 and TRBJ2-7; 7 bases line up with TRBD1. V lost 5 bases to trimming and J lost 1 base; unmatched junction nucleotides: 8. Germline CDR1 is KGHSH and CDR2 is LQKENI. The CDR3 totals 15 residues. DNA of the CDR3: TGTGCCAGCTCATCTGGGACAGCTCATTCCTACGAGCAGTACTTC. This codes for CASSSGTAHSYEQYF.

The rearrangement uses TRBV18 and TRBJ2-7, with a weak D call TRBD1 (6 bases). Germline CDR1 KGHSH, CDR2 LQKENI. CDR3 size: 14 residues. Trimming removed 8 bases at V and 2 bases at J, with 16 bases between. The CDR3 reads CASSDRSSTYEQYF. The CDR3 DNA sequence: TGTGCCAGCAGTGACAGGTCCTCCACCTACGAGCAGTACTTC. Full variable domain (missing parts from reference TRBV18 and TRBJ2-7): NAGVMQNPRHLVRRRGQEARLRCSPMKGHSHVYWYRQLPEEGLKFMVYLQKENIIDESGMPKERFSAEFPKEGPSILRIQQVVRGDSAAYFCASSDRSSTYEQYFGPGTRLTVT.

In DNA form, the CDR3 reads TGCGCCAGCAGCCGCTCGGTGGATACGCAGTATTTT. It yields the protein CASSRSVDTQYF. The gene calls are TRBV5-1 and TRBJ2-3; D remains ambiguous. The CDR3 loop spans 12 amino acids. V was clipped by 4 bases and J by 6 bases, with 9 bases between them. Looked up from germline, CDR1 is SGHRS and CDR2 is YFSETQ. Supplemented by reference TRBV5-1 and TRBJ2-3, the full variable domain reads KAGVTQTPRYLIKTRGQQVTLSCSPISGHRSVSWYQQTPGQGLQFLFEYFSETQRNKGNFPGRFSGRQFSNSRSEMNVSTLELGDSALYLCASSRSVDTQYFGPGTRLTVL.

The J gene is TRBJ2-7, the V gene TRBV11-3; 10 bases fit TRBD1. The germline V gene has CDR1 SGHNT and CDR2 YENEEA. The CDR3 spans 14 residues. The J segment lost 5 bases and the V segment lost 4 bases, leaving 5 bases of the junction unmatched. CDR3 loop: CASSSDRGLDEQYF. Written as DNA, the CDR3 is TGTGCCAGCAGCTCCGACAGGGGGCTAGACGAGCAGTACTTC.

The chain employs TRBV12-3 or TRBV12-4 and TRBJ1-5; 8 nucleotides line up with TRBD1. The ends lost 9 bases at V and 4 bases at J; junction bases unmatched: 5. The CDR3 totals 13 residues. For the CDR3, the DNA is TGTGCCAGTGCAGACAGGGGAAATCAGCCCCAGCATTTT. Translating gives CASADRGNQPQHF.

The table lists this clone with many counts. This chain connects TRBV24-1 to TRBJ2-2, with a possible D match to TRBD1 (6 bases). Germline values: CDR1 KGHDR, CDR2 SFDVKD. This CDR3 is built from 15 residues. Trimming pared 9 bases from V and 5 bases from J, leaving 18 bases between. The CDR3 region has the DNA TGTGCCACCTCAAGGGGGTCCCTCGAGACCGGGGAGCTGTTTTTT. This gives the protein CATSRGSLETGELFF.

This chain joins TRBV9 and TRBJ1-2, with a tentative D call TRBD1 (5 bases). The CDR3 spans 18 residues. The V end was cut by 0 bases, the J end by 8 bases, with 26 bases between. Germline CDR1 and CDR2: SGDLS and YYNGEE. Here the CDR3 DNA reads TGTGCCAGCAGCGTAGGAGACAGACAAGATGACTGGGGTGCCGGCTACACCTTC. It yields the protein CASSVGDRQDDWGAGYTF.

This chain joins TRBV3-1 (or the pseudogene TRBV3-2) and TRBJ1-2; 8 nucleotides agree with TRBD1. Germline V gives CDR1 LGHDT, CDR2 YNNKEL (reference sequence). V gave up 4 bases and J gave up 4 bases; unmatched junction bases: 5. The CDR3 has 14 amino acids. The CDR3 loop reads CASSRGQDGYGYTF. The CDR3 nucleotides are TGTGCCAGCAGCCGGGGACAGGACGGCTATGGCTACACCTTC.

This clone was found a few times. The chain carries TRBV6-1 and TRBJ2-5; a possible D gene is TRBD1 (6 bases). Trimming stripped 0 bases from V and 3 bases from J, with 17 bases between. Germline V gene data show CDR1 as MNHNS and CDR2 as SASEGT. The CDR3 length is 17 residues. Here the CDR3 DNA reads TGTGCCAGCAGTGAAGCGAAACGGACCGGGACAAAAGAGACCCAGTACTTC. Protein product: CASSEAKRTGTKETQYF.

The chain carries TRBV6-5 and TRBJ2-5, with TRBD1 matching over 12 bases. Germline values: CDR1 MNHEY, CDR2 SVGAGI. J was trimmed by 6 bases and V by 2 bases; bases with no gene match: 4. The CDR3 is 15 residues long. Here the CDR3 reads CASSYGTGGFKTQYF. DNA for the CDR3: TGTGCCAGCAGTTACGGGACAGGGGGCTTCAAGACCCAGTACTTC.

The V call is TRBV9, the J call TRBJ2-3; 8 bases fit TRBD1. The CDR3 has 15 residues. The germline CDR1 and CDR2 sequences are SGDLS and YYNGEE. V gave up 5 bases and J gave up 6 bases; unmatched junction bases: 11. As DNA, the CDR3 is TGTGCCAGCAGTTCAGGACAGGGAGTAAGCGATACGCAGTATTTT. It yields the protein CASSSGQGVSDTQYF.

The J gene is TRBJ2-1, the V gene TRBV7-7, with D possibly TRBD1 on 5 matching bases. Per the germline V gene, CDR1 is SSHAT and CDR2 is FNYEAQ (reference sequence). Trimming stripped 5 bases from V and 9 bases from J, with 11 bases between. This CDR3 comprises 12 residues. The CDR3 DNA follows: TGTGCCAGCAGCCAAGCTAGGGGTGAGCAGTTCTTC. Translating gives CASSQARGEQFF.

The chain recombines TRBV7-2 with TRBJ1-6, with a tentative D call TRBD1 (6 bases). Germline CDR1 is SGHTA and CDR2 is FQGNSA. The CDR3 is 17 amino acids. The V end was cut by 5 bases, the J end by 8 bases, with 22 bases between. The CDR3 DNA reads TGTGCCAGCAGCAACTCCCATCAGGGGCCCCTCCATTCACCCCTCCACTTT. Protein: CASSNSHQGPLHSPLHF. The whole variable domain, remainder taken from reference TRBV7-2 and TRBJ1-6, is GAGVSQSPSNKVTEKGKDVELRCDPISGHTALYWYRQSLGQGLEFLIYFQGNSAPDKSGLPSDRFSAERTGGSVSTLTIQRTQQEDSAVYLCASSNSHQGPLHSPLHFGNGTRLTVT.